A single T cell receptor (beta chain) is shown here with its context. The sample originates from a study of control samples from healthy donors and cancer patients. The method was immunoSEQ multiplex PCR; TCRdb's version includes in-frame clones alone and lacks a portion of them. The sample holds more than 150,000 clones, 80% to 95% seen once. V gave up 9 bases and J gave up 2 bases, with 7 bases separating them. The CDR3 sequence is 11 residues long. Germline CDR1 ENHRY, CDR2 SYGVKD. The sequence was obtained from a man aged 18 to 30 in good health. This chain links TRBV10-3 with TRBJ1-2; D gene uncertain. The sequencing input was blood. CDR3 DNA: TGTGCCATTCAGCTCAACTATGGCTACACCTTC. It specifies CAIQLNYGYTF.